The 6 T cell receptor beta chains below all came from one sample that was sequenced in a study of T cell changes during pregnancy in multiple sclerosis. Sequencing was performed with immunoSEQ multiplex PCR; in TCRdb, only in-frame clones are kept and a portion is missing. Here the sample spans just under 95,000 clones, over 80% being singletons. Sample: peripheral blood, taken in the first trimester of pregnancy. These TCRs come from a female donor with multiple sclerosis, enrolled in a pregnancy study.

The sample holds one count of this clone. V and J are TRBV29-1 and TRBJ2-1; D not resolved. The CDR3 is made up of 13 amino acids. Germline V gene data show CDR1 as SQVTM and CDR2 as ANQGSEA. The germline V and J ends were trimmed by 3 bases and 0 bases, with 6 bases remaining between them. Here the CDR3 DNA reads TGCAGCGTTGATGGCGGCTCCTACAATGAGCAGTTCTTC. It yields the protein CSVDGGSYNEQFF.

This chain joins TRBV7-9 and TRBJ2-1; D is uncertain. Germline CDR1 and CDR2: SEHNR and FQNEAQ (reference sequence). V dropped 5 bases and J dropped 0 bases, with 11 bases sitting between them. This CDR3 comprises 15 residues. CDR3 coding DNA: TGTGCCAGCAGCCACCGACTGGCCTCCTACAATGAGCAGTTCTTC. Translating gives CASSHRLASYNEQFF.

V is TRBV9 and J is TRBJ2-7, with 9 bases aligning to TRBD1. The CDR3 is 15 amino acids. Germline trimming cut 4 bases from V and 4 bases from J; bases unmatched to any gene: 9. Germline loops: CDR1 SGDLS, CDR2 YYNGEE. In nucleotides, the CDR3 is TGTGCCAGCAGCCCCCTGGGACAGGGTGGGTACGAGCAGTACTTC. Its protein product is CASSPLGQGGYEQYF. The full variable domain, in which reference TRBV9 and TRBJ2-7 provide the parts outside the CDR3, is DSGVTQTPKHLITATGQRVTLRCSPRSGDLSVYWYQQSLDQGLQFLIQYYNGEERAKGNILERFSAQQFPDLHSELNLSSLELGDSALYFCASSPLGQGGYEQYFGPGTRLTVT.

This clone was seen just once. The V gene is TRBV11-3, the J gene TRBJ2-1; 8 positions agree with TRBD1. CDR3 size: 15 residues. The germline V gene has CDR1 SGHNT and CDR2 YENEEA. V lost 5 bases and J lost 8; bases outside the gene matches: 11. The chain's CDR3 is CASSPGTGSSHEQFF. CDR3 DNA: TGTGCCAGCAGCCCCGGGACAGGTTCCTCCCATGAGCAGTTCTTC.

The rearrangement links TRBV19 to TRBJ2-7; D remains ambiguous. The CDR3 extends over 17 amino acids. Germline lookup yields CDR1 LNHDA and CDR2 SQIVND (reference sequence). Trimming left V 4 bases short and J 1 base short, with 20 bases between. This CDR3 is CASSTPRGFGASYEQYF. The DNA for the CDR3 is TGTGCCAGTAGTACGCCCCGCGGATTCGGTGCATCCTACGAGCAGTACTTC.

Here the CDR3 DNA reads TGTGCCAGCAGCCCTCCAGGGGCCGCTTATGAAAAACTGTTTTTT. Amino acid sequence: CASSPPGAAYEKLFF. This rearrangement joins TRBV11-2 to TRBJ1-4, with D perhaps TRBD1 (6 bases). This CDR3 is 15 amino acids long. Germline CDR1 SGHAT, CDR2 FQNNGV. Trimming removed 5 bases at V and 6 bases at J, with 16 bases between. The full variable domain, in which reference TRBV11-2 and TRBJ1-4 provide the parts outside the CDR3, is EAGVAQSPRYKIIEKRQSVAFWCNPISGHATLYWYQQILGQGPKLLIQFQNNGVVDDSQLPKDRFSAERLKGVDSTLKIQPAKLEDSAVYLCASSPPGAAYEKLFFGSGTQLSVL.